The rows below give T cell receptor beta chains drawn from one sample of a study of cytomegalovirus exposure and HLA in healthy donors. Repertoires were generated with immunoSEQ multiplex PCR, while TCRdb's copy carries only in-frame clones and drops some. The sample consists of approximately 110,000 clones, roughly 70% of them appearing once. Sequencing was performed on PBMCs. These receptor sequences come from a woman aged 70-85 years in good health and CMV-seropositive. Each CDR3 is given without its conserved first and last residue. The size entry is marked missing in some rows and otherwise reads once, few, many or a size class.

abundance: .
j_gene: TRBJ1-1
v_gene: TRBV10-3
CDR3aa: AISEDRGGSTEAF

abundance: few
j_gene: TRBJ2-7
v_gene: TRBV20-1
CDR3aa: SANLNYEQY

abundance: few
j_gene: TRBJ2-3
v_gene: TRBV19
CDR3aa: ASSRGLAGGFTDTQY

abundance: few
j_gene: TRBJ1-2
v_gene: TRBV30
CDR3aa: AWSVTGGYT

abundance: .
j_gene: TRBJ1-1
v_gene: TRBV2
CDR3aa: ASSKTGETNTEAF

abundance: once
j_gene: TRBJ1-4
v_gene: TRBV19
CDR3aa: ASSPSGQIKLF

abundance: .
j_gene: TRBJ1-5
v_gene: TRBV12-5
CDR3aa: ASGHGQDNQPQH

abundance: few
j_gene: TRBJ2-3
v_gene: TRBV30
CDR3aa: AWRTGGAGDTQY

abundance: .
j_gene: TRBJ1-5
v_gene: TRBV5-1
CDR3aa: ASSLEGGVNQPQH

abundance: .
j_gene: TRBJ2-3
v_gene: TRBV7-9
CDR3aa: ASSPGLAGGQDTQY

abundance: once
j_gene: TRBJ2-7
v_gene: TRBV10-1
CDR3aa: ACPGRDFENYEQY

abundance: .
j_gene: TRBJ2-5
v_gene: TRBV6-5
CDR3aa: ASSHGALETQY

abundance: .
j_gene: TRBJ2-6
v_gene: TRBV6-5
CDR3aa: ASSHRGAGANVLT

abundance: .
j_gene: TRBJ2-7
v_gene: TRBV4-1
CDR3aa: ASSQVFRDSSYEQY

abundance: .
j_gene: TRBJ2-3
v_gene: TRBV2
CDR3aa: ASSGGTSGGDTQY

abundance: .
j_gene: TRBJ1-1
v_gene: TRBV27
CDR3aa: ASSFGDRGLNTEAF

abundance: .
j_gene: TRBJ1-1
v_gene: TRBV30
CDR3aa: ASTTGPSARNTEAF

abundance: .
j_gene: TRBJ2-3
v_gene: TRBV2
CDR3aa: ASRADTDTQY

abundance: .
j_gene: TRBJ1-1
v_gene: TRBV28
CDR3aa: ASSTRTGAPEAF

abundance: .
j_gene: TRBJ1-6
v_gene: TRBV10-2
CDR3aa: ASSLGHSPLH

abundance: .
j_gene: TRBJ2-1
v_gene: TRBV19
CDR3aa: ATGISNRDDEQF

abundance: .
j_gene: TRBJ1-2
v_gene: TRBV27
CDR3aa: ASSLLGGQGLYGYT

abundance: .
j_gene: TRBJ1-5
v_gene: TRBV6-5
CDR3aa: ASRSTGGPNQPQH

abundance: .
j_gene: TRBJ2-7
v_gene: TRBV10-2
CDR3aa: ASIRTGASYEQY

abundance: .
j_gene: TRBJ2-5
v_gene: TRBV27
CDR3aa: ASSLSTVGETQY

abundance: .
j_gene: TRBJ2-3
v_gene: TRBV5-1
CDR3aa: ASSLKSGGEPPDTQY

abundance: once
j_gene: TRBJ1-2
v_gene: TRBV9
CDR3aa: ASSVDVMGIERGYT

abundance: .
j_gene: TRBJ1-2
v_gene: TRBV30
CDR3aa: AWSVLFDPNYGYT

abundance: .
j_gene: TRBJ1-5
v_gene: TRBV27
CDR3aa: ASRNEGNQPQH

abundance: .
j_gene: TRBJ1-5
v_gene: TRBV2
CDR3aa: ASRVAQVSNQPQH

abundance: .
j_gene: TRBJ1-6
v_gene: TRBV5-5
CDR3aa: ASSSKGTGGVYNSPLH

abundance: .
j_gene: TRBJ2-3
v_gene: TRBV7-2
CDR3aa: ASSWTTSTDTQY

abundance: .
j_gene: TRBJ1-1
v_gene: TRBV5-1
CDR3aa: ASSLAGDTEAF

abundance: few
j_gene: TRBJ1-5
v_gene: TRBV4-2
CDR3aa: ASSQAGGSLGPQH

abundance: .
j_gene: TRBJ2-5
v_gene: TRBV6-1
CDR3aa: ASSLGAEETQY

abundance: few
j_gene: TRBJ1-5
v_gene: TRBV30
CDR3aa: AWSTPGQQNQPQH

abundance: .
j_gene: TRBJ1-4
v_gene: TRBV5-1
CDR3aa: ASSLEQGTRKLF

abundance: .
j_gene: TRBJ2-3
v_gene: TRBV7-2
CDR3aa: ASSPRQGGTDTQY

abundance: .
j_gene: TRBJ2-2
v_gene: TRBV30
CDR3aa: AWGLAGGFTGELF

abundance: .
j_gene: TRBJ1-6
v_gene: TRBV11-1
CDR3aa: ASSFLGQGMNSPLH

abundance: .
j_gene: TRBJ1-1
v_gene: TRBV19
CDR3aa: ASTRGNTEAF

abundance: few
j_gene: TRBJ2-1
v_gene: TRBV6-1
CDR3aa: ASILAGGPYNEQF

abundance: few
j_gene: TRBJ1-2
v_gene: TRBV5-1
CDR3aa: ASSSGGSNYGYT

abundance: few
j_gene: TRBJ1-1
v_gene: TRBV10-3
CDR3aa: ASLAHGGSTEAF

abundance: .
j_gene: TRBJ2-3
v_gene: TRBV6-1
CDR3aa: ASSTEDTQY

abundance: .
j_gene: TRBJ1-2
v_gene: TRBV5-1
CDR3aa: ASSLGDSPNYGYT